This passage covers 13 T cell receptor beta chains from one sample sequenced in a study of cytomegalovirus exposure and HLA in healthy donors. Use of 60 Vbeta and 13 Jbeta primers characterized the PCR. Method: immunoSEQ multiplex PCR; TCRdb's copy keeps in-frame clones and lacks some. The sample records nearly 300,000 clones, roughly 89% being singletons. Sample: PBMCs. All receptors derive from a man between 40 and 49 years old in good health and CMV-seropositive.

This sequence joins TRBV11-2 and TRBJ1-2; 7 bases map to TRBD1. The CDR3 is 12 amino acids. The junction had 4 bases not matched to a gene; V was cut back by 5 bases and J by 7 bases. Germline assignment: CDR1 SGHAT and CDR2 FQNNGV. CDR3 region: CASSAQGGGYTF. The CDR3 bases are TGTGCCAGCAGCGCCCAGGGGGGTGGCTACACCTTC.

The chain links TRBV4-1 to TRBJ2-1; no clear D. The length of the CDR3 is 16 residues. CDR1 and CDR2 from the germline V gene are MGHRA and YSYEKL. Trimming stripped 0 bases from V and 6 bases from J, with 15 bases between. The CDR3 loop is CASSQEGPIRSNEQFF. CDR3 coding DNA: TGCGCCAGCAGCCAAGAGGGCCCCATCAGGTCCAATGAGCAGTTCTTC.

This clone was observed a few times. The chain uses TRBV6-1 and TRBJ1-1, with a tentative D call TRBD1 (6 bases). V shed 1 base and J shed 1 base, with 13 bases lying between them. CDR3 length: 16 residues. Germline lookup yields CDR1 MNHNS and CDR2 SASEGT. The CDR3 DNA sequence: TGTGCCAGCAGTGAAGGCAGGGGACGGACGAACACTGAAGCTTTCTTT. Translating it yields CASSEGRGRTNTEAFF.

Here the CDR3 DNA reads TGTGCCAGCAGCTCCCGACTAGGACCCAATGAGCAGTTCTTC. Translating gives CASSSRLGPNEQFF. This chain connects TRBV7-9 to TRBJ2-1, with D perhaps TRBD2 (6 bases). Trimming took 4 bases from V and 6 from J, leaving 13 bases between them. CDR1 and CDR2 (germline): SEHNR, FQNEAQ (reference sequence). The CDR3 has 14 residues.

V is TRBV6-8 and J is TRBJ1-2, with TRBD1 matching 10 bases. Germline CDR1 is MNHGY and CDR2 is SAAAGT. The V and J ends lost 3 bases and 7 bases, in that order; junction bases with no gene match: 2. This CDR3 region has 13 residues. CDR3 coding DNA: TGTGCCAGCAGTTATGGACAGGGGGGTGGCTACACCTTC. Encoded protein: CASSYGQGGGYTF.

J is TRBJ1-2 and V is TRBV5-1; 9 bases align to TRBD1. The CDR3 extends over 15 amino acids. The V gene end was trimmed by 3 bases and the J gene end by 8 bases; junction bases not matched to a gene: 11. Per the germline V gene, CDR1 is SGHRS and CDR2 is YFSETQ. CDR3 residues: CASSSRPTGGNGYTF. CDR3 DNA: TGCGCCAGCAGCTCTAGACCGACAGGGGGAAACGGCTACACCTTC.

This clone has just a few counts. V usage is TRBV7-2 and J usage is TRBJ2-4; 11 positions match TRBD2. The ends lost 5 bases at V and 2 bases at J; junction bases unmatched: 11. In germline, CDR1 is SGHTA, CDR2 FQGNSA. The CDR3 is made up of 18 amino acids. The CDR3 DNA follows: TGTGCCAGCAGCAGGGGACTAGCGGAGATAAGAACCAAAAACATTCAGTACTTC. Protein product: CASSRGLAEIRTKNIQYF. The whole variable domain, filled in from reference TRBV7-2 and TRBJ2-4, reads GAGVSQSPSNKVTEKGKDVELRCDPISGHTALYWYRQSLGQGLEFLIYFQGNSAPDKSGLPSDRFSAERTGGSVSTLTIQRTQQEDSAVYLCASSRGLAEIRTKNIQYFGAGTRLSVL.

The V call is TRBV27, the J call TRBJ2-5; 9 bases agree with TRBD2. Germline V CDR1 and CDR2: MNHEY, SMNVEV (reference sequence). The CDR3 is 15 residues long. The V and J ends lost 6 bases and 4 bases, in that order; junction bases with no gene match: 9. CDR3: CASRVAGGPGETQYF. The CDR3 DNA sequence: TGTGCCAGCAGGGTGGCGGGAGGGCCTGGAGAGACCCAGTACTTC.

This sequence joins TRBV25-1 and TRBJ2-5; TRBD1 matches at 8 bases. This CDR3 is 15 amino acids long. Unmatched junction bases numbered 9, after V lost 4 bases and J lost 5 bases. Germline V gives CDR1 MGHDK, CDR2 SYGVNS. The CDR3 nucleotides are TGTGCCAGCAGTGGCCGACAGGGGATGGGGGAGACCCAGTACTTC. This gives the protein CASSGRQGMGETQYF.

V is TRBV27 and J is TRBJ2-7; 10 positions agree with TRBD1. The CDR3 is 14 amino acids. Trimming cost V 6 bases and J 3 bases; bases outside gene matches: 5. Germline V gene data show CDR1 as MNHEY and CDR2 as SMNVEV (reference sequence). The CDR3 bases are TGTGCCAGCAGGATGACAGGGGGCTTCTACGAGCAGTACTTC. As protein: CASRMTGGFYEQYF.

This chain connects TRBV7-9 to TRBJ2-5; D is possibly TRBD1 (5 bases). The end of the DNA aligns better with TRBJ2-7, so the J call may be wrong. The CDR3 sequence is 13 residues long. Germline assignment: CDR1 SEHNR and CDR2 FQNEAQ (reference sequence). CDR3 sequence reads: CASSPGSRYEQYF. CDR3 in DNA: TGTGCCAGCAGCCCAGGGTCTCGTTACGAGCAGTACTTC.

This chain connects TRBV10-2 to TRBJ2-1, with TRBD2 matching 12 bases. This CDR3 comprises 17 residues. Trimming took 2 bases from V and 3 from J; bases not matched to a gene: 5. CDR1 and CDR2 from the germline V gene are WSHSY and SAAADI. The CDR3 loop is CASSEDRLAGVYNEQFF. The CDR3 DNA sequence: TGCGCCAGCAGTGAGGATCGACTAGCGGGAGTCTACAATGAGCAGTTCTTC.

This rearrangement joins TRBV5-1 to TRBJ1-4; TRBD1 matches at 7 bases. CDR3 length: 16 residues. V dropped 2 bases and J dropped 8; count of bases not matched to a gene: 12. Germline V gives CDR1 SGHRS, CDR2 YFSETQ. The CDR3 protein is CASSLPTPGQKEKLFF. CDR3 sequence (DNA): TGCGCCAGCAGCTTACCAACCCCGGGACAGAAGGAAAAACTGTTTTTT.